The clone carrying this TCR beta chain was picked up many times. Its antigen remains unidentified. This CDR3 is built from 15 residues. CDR1 is SGHRS and CDR2 is YFSETQ in the germline V gene. V dropped 4 bases and J dropped 4; count of bases not matched to a gene: 4. These data belong to a study of T-cell memory formation after mild COVID-19. Study overall: The two donors had largely donor-specific TCR clusters.

Study results and caveats: Among clones contracting day 15 to 85, CD4/CD8 was balanced, whereas later expanders leaned CD4+.

TCRdb re-analysed the 5' RACE reads in MiXCR, keeping a single row per CDR3 protein. The table includes approximately 150,000 distinct CDR3 sequences, 6% to 7% detected once. V gene TRBV5-1 combines with J gene TRBJ2-1; 11 bases match TRBD2. The receptor was derived from an adult woman who had mild COVID-19 (a few samples of this study predate the infection). Cell type and time point are not known. The sequenced sample was PBMCs or a T cell subset sorted from them (not recorded which). CDR3 coding DNA: TGCGCCAGCAGCCGTAGACTAGCGGGATACAATGAGCAGTTCTTC. Amino acids: CASSRRLAGYNEQFF.